This is a list of T cell receptor beta chains from one sample in a study of chemoradiotherapy in HPV16-positive cancers. TCRdb's table, derived via immunoSEQ multiplex PCR, lists solely in-frame clones and lacks some. The sample lists some 5,000 clones, approximately 93% occurring once. Sample collection was performed from a patient who underwent chemoradiotherapy. Receptor source: a human donor with HPV-associated anogenital cancer. The CDR3 runs from the conserved cysteine through the conserved F or W. The D gene is left open where the match is weak. Clone size is not always given. Where it is, it says once, few, many or a class for expanded clones.

d_call j_call v_call clone_size cdr3_nt cdr3_aa
- TRBJ1-5 TRBV28 - TGTGCCACGAGATGGGGGGTGGGGGTGAGTCAGCCCCAGCATTTT CATRWGVGVSQPQHF
TRBD1 TRBJ1-2 TRBV7-8 - TGTGCCAGCAGCTCGGTAGAAACAGGGGGCAACTATGGCTACACCTTC CASSSVETGGNYGYTF
TRBD1 TRBJ1-2 TRBV30 few TGTGCCTGGATAGGCGCAGGGGGCAGGTTTGGCTACACCTTC CAWIGAGGRFGYTF
- TRBJ2-2 TRBV7-7 - TGTGCTAGCAGCTTAGTCAGGGGCTCGTCCGGGGAGCTGTTTTTT CASSLVRGSSGELFF
- TRBJ1-2 TRBV4-3 - TGCGCCAGCAGCCAAGAGTATCACAGCACTCGCTATGGCTACACCTTC CASSQEYHSTRYGYTF
- TRBJ1-1 TRBV4-3 - TGCGCCAGCAGCCAAGATCGAGGACCCGTGAACACTGAAGCTTTCTTT CASSQDRGPVNTEAFF
- TRBJ1-1 TRBV28 - TGTGCCAGCAGTTTCCAGGGGCGAGCTTTCTTT CASSFQGRAFF
- TRBJ1-6 TRBV19 - TGTGCCAGTAGTTCCGCCCCGGGGGGTCCGGCACCCCTCCACTTT CASSSAPGGPAPLHF
- TRBJ1-1 TRBV19 - TGTGCCAGTATTCCTGGAGGATACACTGAAGCTTTCTTT CASIPGGYTEAFF
TRBD1 TRBJ1-3 TRBV4-1 - TGCGCCAGCAGCCAAGACAGGGGGACTGGAAACACCATATATTTT CASSQDRGTGNTIYF
TRBD1 TRBJ1-6 TRBV2 - TGTGCCAGCAGAACAGGGACAGGGGGCTATAATTCACCCCTCCACTTT CASRTGTGGYNSPLHF
TRBD2 TRBJ2-1 TRBV4-1 once TGCGCCAGCAGACTCAGCGGGGTCTACAATGAGCAGTTCTTC CASRLSGVYNEQFF
- TRBJ2-2 TRBV19 - TGTGCCAGTAGTAATTGGGTATTCGCCGGGGAGCTGTTTTTT CASSNWVFAGELFF
- TRBJ2-7 TRBV9 once TGTGCCAGCAGCGGGGACGGTTCCTACGAGCAGTACTTC CASSGDGSYEQYF
- TRBJ1-5 TRBV4-2 once TGTGCCAGCAGCCAAGATGGACAGCCGGGTCAGCCCCAGCATTTT CASSQDGQPGQPQHF
- TRBJ2-1 TRBV15 - TGTGCCACCAGCAGAGGGGGGACGGGCTCCTACAATGAGCAGTTCTTC CATSRGGTGSYNEQFF
- TRBJ2-2 TRBV9 - TGTGCCAGCAGCGCTTTGGACACCCCGAACACCGGGGAGCTGTTTTTT CASSALDTPNTGELFF
- TRBJ2-1 TRBV21-1 once TGTGCCAGCGGACTAGCGGGGGAACTACCTACTTCCTACAATGAGCAGTTCTTC CASGLAGELPTSYNEQFF
- TRBJ2-2 TRBV2 - TGTGCCAGCAGTTACAGCCCCCTCCAGACAGGTTCCGGGGAGCTGTTTTTT CASSYSPLQTGSGELFF
- TRBJ2-1 TRBV5-1 - TGCGCCAGCAGCTCAATGGGCCCACCAGCTTTAGTGGGCAATGAGCAGTTCTTC CASSSMGPPALVGNEQFF
- TRBJ2-2 TRBV6-5 - TGTGCCAGCAGTTTCAAGTACACCGGGGAGCTGTTTTTT CASSFKYTGELFF
- TRBJ2-1 TRBV28 once TGTGCCAGCAGCCAGGGTAACAATGAGCAGTTCTTC CASSQGNNEQFF
TRBD1 TRBJ2-5 TRBV7-2 - TGTGCCAGCGGAAGGGGACAGGGGGGAGTGGAGACCCAGTACTTC CASGRGQGGVETQYF
- TRBJ1-5 TRBV6-1 - TGTGCCAGCAGTGAGTCTAGAACATATAGCAATCAGCCCCAGCATTTT CASSESRTYSNQPQHF
- TRBJ2-7 TRBV5-1 - TGCGCCAGCAGCCCAAGCGACAGGACTCTAGGGCAGTACTTC CASSPSDRTLGQYF
- TRBJ1-1 TRBV7-8 - TGTGCCAGCAGCTTAGAGGTCGGCTTGAACACTGAAGCTTTCTTT CASSLEVGLNTEAFF
- TRBJ1-3 TRBV19 - TGTGCCAGTTCTAAGGGTAACGGAAACACCATATATTTT CASSKGNGNTIYF
- TRBJ2-5 TRBV7-9 - TGTGCCAGCAGCTCCGACAGCTATCAAGAGACCCAGTACTTC CASSSDSYQETQYF
TRBD2 TRBJ2-5 TRBV9 - TGTGCCAGCAGCGGAACCGGGGGGGCCGTGCAGTACTTC CASSGTGGAVQYF
- TRBJ2-3 TRBV9 - TGTGCCAGCAGCGAATTACCGGGACCAGGGGCAGATACGCAGTATTTT CASSELPGPGADTQYF
- TRBJ1-5 TRBV7-8 - TGTGCCAGCAGCTTAGGGGGATTTCCCAATCAGCCCCAGCATTTT CASSLGGFPNQPQHF
- TRBJ1-6 TRBV15 - TGTGCCACCAGCAGAGTGGCGGATAATTCACCCCTCCACTTT CATSRVADNSPLHF
- TRBJ1-1 TRBV9 - TGTGCCAGCAGCGTAGCGTACAGGAATGCCAACACTGAAGCTTTCTTT CASSVAYRNANTEAFF
- TRBJ1-6 TRBV7-6 - TGTGCCAGCAGCTCGGCTCCGGAGGATTCACCCCTCCACTTT CASSSAPEDSPLHF
TRBD1 TRBJ1-1 TRBV5-4 - TGTGCCAGCAGCTTACGACAGGGCATGAACACTGAAGCTTTCTTT CASSLRQGMNTEAFF
TRBD1 TRBJ1-5 TRBV10-1 - TGCGCCAGCAGCTTAAAGGGGGCAAGTCTTAGTTATAGCAATCAGCCCCAGCATTTT CASSLKGASLSYSNQPQHF
TRBD1 TRBJ1-2 TRBV11-2 few TGTGCCAGCAGCTCTTGGACAGGGGAAGGTGGCTACACCTTC CASSSWTGEGGYTF
- TRBJ1-5 TRBV19 - TGTGCCAGTAGTATCAGGGATCACCAGCCCCAGCATTTT CASSIRDHQPQHF
- TRBJ1-4 TRBV4-1 few TGCGCCAGCAGCCAAGAGCTCACGGCCCTTAATGAAAAACTGTTTTTT CASSQELTALNEKLFF
TRBD1 TRBJ1-6 TRBV7-6 once TGTGCCAGCAGCCCAGTAACAGGGGGTTTGATGAATAATTCACCCCTCCACTTT CASSPVTGGLMNNSPLHF
- TRBJ1-1 TRBV6-1 - TGTGCCAGCAGTGAACTAGGGGCAGGACGCATGAACACTGAAGCTTTCTTT CASSELGAGRMNTEAFF
- TRBJ1-1 TRBV28 - TGTGCCAGCAGTTTATTAGCCCCCTCGGGGCGGAACACTGAAGCTTTCTTT CASSLLAPSGRNTEAFF
- TRBJ2-7 TRBV7-8 - TGTGCCAGCAGCTTTCATAGATGGGACCTGAGGGGCCCCTACGAGCAGTACTTC CASSFHRWDLRGPYEQYF
- TRBJ1-1 TRBV9 once TGTGCCAGCAGTTCAGAAACCAAGAACACTGAAGCTTTCTTT CASSSETKNTEAFF
- TRBJ1-1 TRBV5-1 once TGCGCCAGCAGCTTGGAGGCGGGGCACACTGAAGCTTTCTTT CASSLEAGHTEAFF
TRBD2 TRBJ2-5 TRBV5-1 - TGCGCCAGCAGCTTGGCGGGGGGGCAGGAGACCCAGTACTTC CASSLAGGQETQYF
- TRBJ2-7 TRBV4-1 - TGCGCCAGCAGCCAAGAATGGGGAACCTACGAGCAGTACTTC CASSQEWGTYEQYF
- TRBJ2-1 TRBV5-4 - TGTGCCAGCAGCTTTGGGATTCCGACGGGCAATGAGCAGTTCTTC CASSFGIPTGNEQFF
- TRBJ2-3 TRBV7-6 - TGTGCCAGCAGCTGGAAGGGGGGCACAGATACGCAGTATTTT CASSWKGGTDTQYF
TRBD1 TRBJ2-5 TRBV7-7 - TGTGCTAGCAGCTTAGGACTTCCCGGGACAGGGGGGTTCCAAGAGACCCAGTACTTC CASSLGLPGTGGFQETQYF
- TRBJ1-1 TRBV19 - TGTGCCAGTAGTATGTTCGGTGAGGCCACTGAAGCTTTCTTT CASSMFGEATEAFF
- TRBJ1-2 TRBV6-4 - TGTGCCAGCAGTGCCGCCGTAGGTTTTAACTATGGCTACACCTTC CASSAAVGFNYGYTF
- TRBJ1-1 TRBV11-2 - TGTGCCAGCAGCTTAGTTCGGGGGGGGGACACTGAAGCTTTCTTT CASSLVRGGDTEAFF
- TRBJ2-7 TRBV11-2 - TGTGCCAGCAGCTTAGAGGCGGTCGGGTACGAGCAGTACTTC CASSLEAVGYEQYF
- TRBJ2-2 TRBV2 - TGTGCCAGCAGTGAAAACAGCGCGAACACCGGGGAGCTGTTTTTT CASSENSANTGELFF